The rows below give T cell receptor beta chains drawn from one sample of a study of cytomegalovirus exposure and HLA in healthy donors. The method was immunoSEQ multiplex PCR; TCRdb's version includes in-frame clones alone and lacks a portion of them. Here the sample spans 130,000 to 150,000 clones, 80% being singletons. Sequenced sample: PBMCs. The receptors here all came from a man aged 35 to 55 in good health and CMV-seronegative. Each CDR3 is given with its conserved first and last residue. D genes are given only for firm matches. A row's size may be missing; if present it is once, few, many or a size class.

>TRBD2|TRBJ2-3|TRBV19|-
CASGGRANTDTQYF
TGTGCCAGCGGGGGGAGGGCGAACACAGATACGCAGTATTTT
>TRBD1|TRBJ2-7|TRBV9|-
CASSATGTGTYEQYF
TGTGCCAGCAGCGCCACCGGGACAGGGACCTACGAGCAGTACTTC
>-|TRBJ1-5|TRBV7-6|-
CASSLAVTGNQPQHF
TGTGCCAGCAGCTTAGCAGTCACGGGCAATCAGCCCCAGCATTTT
>-|TRBJ1-5|TRBV27|-
CTSRGRNSNQPQHF
TGTACATCCAGGGGCAGGAACTCCAATCAGCCCCAGCATTTT
>TRBD1|TRBJ2-7|TRBV30|-
CAWSPLPTGVTSYEQYF
TGTGCCTGGAGTCCTCTACCGACAGGGGTTACCTCCTACGAGCAGTACTTC
>-|TRBJ1-2|TRBV28|-
CAIGGRNNGYTF
TGTGCCATCGGGGGGCGCAATAATGGCTACACCTTC
>-|TRBJ1-4|TRBV15|-
CATSTGQGYEKLFF
TGTGCCACCAGCACCGGGCAGGGGTATGAAAAACTGTTTTTT
>TRBD1|TRBJ2-2|TRBV5-8|once
CASSLSQGSLGTGELFF
TGTGCCAGCAGCTTGTCACAGGGGTCTCTTGGCACCGGGGAGCTGTTTTTT
>-|TRBJ2-7|TRBV7-9|-
CSSSLATGEQYF
TGTTCCAGCAGCTTAGCAACTGGCGAGCAGTACTTC
>-|TRBJ2-5|TRBV6-5|-
CASSYLTGLGETQYF
TGTGCCAGCAGTTACTTGACAGGCTTGGGAGAGACCCAGTACTTC
>-|TRBJ1-5|TRBV7-2|-
CASSPAMNRAQPQHF
TGTGCCAGCAGCCCTGCGATGAACAGGGCCCAGCCCCAGCATTTT
>TRBD1|TRBJ2-2|TRBV5-1|-
CASSLGPGQVNTGELFF
TGCGCCAGCAGCTTGGGACCGGGACAGGTGAACACCGGGGAGCTGTTTTTT
>TRBD1|TRBJ1-5|TRBV30|once
CAWRADRDQPQHF
TGTGCCTGGAGAGCGGACAGGGATCAGCCCCAGCATTTT
>-|TRBJ1-1|TRBV4-1|once
CASSQEAVPDGEAFF
TGCGCCAGCAGCCAAGAAGCGGTCCCCGACGGTGAAGCTTTCTTT
>TRBD2|TRBJ2-5|TRBV19|-
CASSLTPSGGGETQYF
TGTGCCAGTAGTCTCACCCCTAGCGGGGGTGGAGAGACCCAGTACTTC
>TRBD1|TRBJ1-5|TRBV6-5|-
CASSPDRGINQPQHF
TGTGCCAGCAGCCCGGACAGGGGGATCAATCAGCCCCAGCATTTT
>-|TRBJ2-7|TRBV25-1|once
CASSDGTWGSYEQYF
TGTGCCAGCAGTGATGGGACATGGGGTTCCTACGAGCAGTACTTC
>-|TRBJ2-3|TRBV14|-
CASSSFLGAFTDTQYF
TGTGCCAGCAGCTCCTTTTTAGGAGCGTTCACAGATACGCAGTATTTT
>-|TRBJ2-1|TRBV7-9|-
CASSLGAAYNEQFF
TGTGCCAGCAGCTTAGGGGCAGCCTACAATGAGCAGTTCTTC
>TRBD1|TRBJ2-4|TRBV7-2|few
CASSSTGVNIQYF
TGTGCCAGCAGCTCCACAGGGGTTAACATTCAGTACTTC
>-|TRBJ1-5|TRBV5-1|-
CASSLLGEGNQPQHF
TGCGCCAGCAGCTTGTTAGGGGAAGGCAATCAGCCCCAGCATTTT
>-|TRBJ1-6|TRBV6-5|-
CASSSPGFNSPLHF
TGTGCCAGCAGTTCCCCGGGTTTTAACTCACCCCTCCACTTT
>TRBD2|TRBJ2-1|TRBV7-2|once
CASSPPPLAGTEQFF
TGTGCCAGCAGCCCACCCCCACTAGCGGGGACTGAGCAGTTCTTC
>-|TRBJ1-1|TRBV11-2|-
CASGTVRGANTEAFF
TGTGCCAGCGGAACTGTCCGGGGAGCTAACACTGAAGCTTTCTTT
>-|TRBJ2-7|TRBV27|-
CASSTRGFEQYF
TGTGCCAGCAGTACCCGGGGTTTCGAGCAGTACTTC
>-|TRBJ2-5|TRBV4-2|-
CASSPRGATLYF
TGTGCCAGCAGCCCCAGGGGAGCGACCCTGTACTTC
>-|TRBJ1-1|TRBV28|-
CASQSSGNTEAFF
TGTGCCAGCCAAAGTTCGGGGAACACTGAAGCTTTCTTT
>-|TRBJ2-4|TRBV7-2|-
CASSLEAGRNIQYF
TGTGCCAGCAGCTTAGAGGCAGGGCGGAACATTCAGTACTTC
>-|TRBJ1-5|TRBV28|-
CASSRRNSNQPQHF
TGTGCCAGCAGCCGCAGAAATAGCAATCAGCCCCAGCATTTT
>-|TRBJ2-7|TRBV5-6|-
CASSLRQTSYEQYF
TGTGCCAGCAGCTTGAGGCAGACTTCCTACGAGCAGTACTTC
>-|TRBJ1-4|TRBV5-1|few
CASSLASTNEKLFF
TGCGCCAGCAGCTTGGCCTCTACTAATGAAAAACTGTTTTTT
>-|TRBJ1-4|TRBV10-1|-
CASSGGDNEKLFF
TGCGCCAGCAGTGGAGGTGACAATGAAAAACTGTTTTTT
>TRBD2|TRBJ2-1|TRBV7-9|-
CASSLFSGVNNEQFF
TGTGCCAGCAGCTTATTCAGCGGGGTGAACAATGAGCAGTTCTTC
>-|TRBJ1-5|TRBV19|once
CASSIPPQGGQPQHF
TGTGCCAGTAGTATCCCCCCCCAGGGAGGTCAGCCCCAGCATTTT
>TRBD1|TRBJ2-5|TRBV19|-
CASRATGMETQYF
TGTGCCAGTAGAGCGACAGGGATGGAGACCCAGTACTTC
>-|TRBJ2-7|TRBV2|-
CASSDPVASVREQYF
TGTGCCAGCAGTGATCCGGTTGCCTCCGTCCGCGAGCAGTACTTC
>-|TRBJ1-3|TRBV5-4|-
CASSLGGGGPSGNTIYF
TGTGCCAGCAGCTTGGGGGGTGGAGGGCCCTCTGGAAACACCATATATTTT
>-|TRBJ1-6|TRBV21-1|once
CASSAAGFRVHRDSPLHF
TGTGCCAGCAGCGCGGCGGGTTTCCGGGTGCATAGGGATTCACCCCTCCACTTT